Sequencing of this T cell receptor (beta chain) was carried out in a study of T-cell memory formation after mild COVID-19. Background on the study: Most TCR clusters belonged to a single donor.

The study's findings and limits: Clones that got smaller from day 15 to 85 had even CD4/CD8, while clones growing later tipped toward CD4+. Confirmation was lacking for SARS-CoV-2 specificity of second-wave clones that peaked on day 37.

TCRdb re-called the 5' RACE reads through MiXCR, storing one row per CDR3 protein. The sample includes roughly 300,000 distinct CDR3 sequences, around 8% of them seen just once. Remarks on this clonotype: Its specificity is not known.

The length of the CDR3 is 16 residues. The junction had 4 bases not matched to a gene; V was cut back by 1 base and J by 1 base. In germline, CDR1 is LGHDT, CDR2 YNNKEL (reference sequence). The chain couples TRBV3-1 to TRBJ2-3; 8 bases are shared with TRBD2. Sequenced: PBMCs or a T cell subset sorted from them (not recorded which). This clonotype was sampled from a man between 18 and 35 years old who had mild COVID-19 (a few samples of this study predate the infection). Cell type and time point are not known. The DNA of the CDR3 is TGTGCCAGCAGCCAAGGGAATAGCGGGGGCACAGATACGCAGTATTTT. As protein: CASSQGNSGGTDTQYF.